The 30 T cell receptor beta chains given below trace back to one sample, sequenced in a study of CD8+CD57+ T cells in acquired aplastic anemia. Genomic DNA provided the template from which TCR beta VDJ and CDR3 profiles were obtained. Using its own MiXCR run on the reads, TCRdb lists one record per CDR3 protein. The sample lists 150,000 to 180,000 distinct CDR3 sequences, approximately 52% occurring once. It was patients with CD8+CD57+ cell expansion by flow cytometry who were chosen for sequencing. The sequenced sample was sorted CD4+, CD8+, or CD8+CD57+ T cells (not recorded which) from PBMCs. The source of these receptors is a human donor with aplastic anemia.

The chain is built from TRBV19 and TRBJ1-6; D might be TRBD1 (6 bases). This CDR3 has 13 amino acids. Germline loops: CDR1 LNHDA, CDR2 SQIVND (reference sequence). Trimming removed 7 bases from V and 7 bases from J, with 11 bases in between. Here the CDR3 DNA reads TGTGCCAGTACTGGACAGTCCAATTCACCCCTCCACTTT. This sequence encodes CASTGQSNSPLHF.

This clonotype has at least ten counts. The V gene is TRBV13, the J gene TRBJ1-2; D is uncertain. CDR1 PRHDT and CDR2 FYEKMQ come from the germline V gene (reference sequence). With 7 bases removed from V and 4 bases from J, the gap between germline ends came to 16 bases. The CDR3 contains 14 residues. For the CDR3, the DNA is TGTGCCAGCAAGAGGACGGTAACCAGCTATGGCTACACCTTC. It is translated as CASKRTVTSYGYTF.

This clonotype has at least ten counts. V usage is TRBV9 and J usage is TRBJ1-1; possibly TRBD1 for D (6 bases). Trimming stripped 3 bases from V and 1 base from J, with 16 bases between. Germline lookup yields CDR1 SGDLS and CDR2 YYNGEE. The CDR3 spans 16 residues. The CDR3 DNA is TGTGCCAGCAGCGCACCCCGTAACAGGGAGAACACTGAAGCTTTCTTT. It yields the protein CASSAPRNRENTEAFF.

This clonotype was counted many times. The chain carries TRBV4-1 and TRBJ2-2; D possibly corresponds to TRBD2 (5 bases). The CDR3 loop spans 18 amino acids. Germline-derived CDR1 and CDR2 are MGHRA and YSYEKL. Trimming removed 0 bases at V and 0 bases at J, with 14 bases between. The CDR3: CASSQDPSGWTNTGELFF. CDR3 DNA: TGCGCCAGCAGCCAAGATCCGTCGGGGTGGACGAACACCGGGGAGCTGTTTTTT.

The chain links TRBV2 to TRBJ2-7, with TRBD2 identical over 8 bases. Germline CDR1 is SNHLY and CDR2 is FYNNEI. The CDR3 consists of 15 residues. The ends lost 7 bases at V and 0 bases at J; junction bases unmatched: 8. The CDR3 coding sequence is TGTGCCAGCAAGGGCTTTACTAGCGGCTCCTACGAGCAGTACTTC. Its protein product is CASKGFTSGSYEQYF.

There are many counts of this clonotype. The chain recombines TRBV27 with TRBJ2-7; no clear D. The germline gives CDR1 MNHEY, CDR2 SMNVEV (reference sequence). V lost 5 bases to trimming and J lost 4 bases, with 12 bases between them. This CDR3 comprises 13 residues. CDR3 loop: CASSPIPSYEQYF. The DNA of the CDR3 is TGTGCCAGCAGTCCTATACCCTCGTACGAGCAGTACTTC.

A few counts support this clonotype. Possible read error: a much larger clone is one base away. This chain joins TRBV5-1 and TRBJ2-5; possible D gene TRBD2, 5 bases. Germline V gives CDR1 SGHRS, CDR2 YFSETQ. V lost 10 bases to trimming and J lost 0 bases, with 16 bases between them. The CDR3 length is 14 residues. This chain's CDR3 is CAPGTGSYQETQYF. DNA for the CDR3: TGCGCCCCAGGTACGGGGTCGTACCAAGAGACCCAGTACTTC.

In its sample, this clonotype was seen a few times. J is TRBJ2-5 and V is TRBV19; 9 bases align to TRBD2. The V and J ends lost 5 bases and 12 bases, in that order; junction bases with no gene match: 7. Per the germline V gene, CDR1 is LNHDA and CDR2 is SQIVND (reference sequence). This CDR3 has 12 amino acids. The CDR3 DNA follows: TGTGCCAGTAGTGCGGGGGGGAGACACAAGTACTTC. This codes for CASSAGGRHKYF. Using reference TRBV19 and TRBJ2-5 for the parts outside the CDR3, the full variable domain is DGGITQSPKYLFRKEGQNVTLSCEQNLNHDAMYWYRQDPGQGLRLIYYSQIVNDFQKGDIAEGYSVSREKKESFPLTVTSAQKNPTAFYLCASSAGGRHKYFGPGTRLLVL.

The chain uses TRBV20-1 and TRBJ2-5, with D possibly TRBD1 on 6 matching bases. Trimming left V 0 bases short and J 3 bases short, with 11 bases between. CDR1 and CDR2 (germline): DFQATT, SNEGSKA (reference sequence). The CDR3 runs to 14 residues. Here the CDR3 reads CSARDPNREETQYF. The CDR3 nucleotides are TGCAGTGCTAGAGATCCCAACAGGGAAGAGACCCAGTACTTC.

The chain combines TRBV25-1 with TRBJ2-5, with TRBD1 identical over 7 bases. J gave up 5 bases and V 3 bases, and 15 bases lay outside the gene matches. Germline V gene sequence: CDR1 MGHDK, CDR2 SYGVNS. The CDR3 runs 17 residues. The CDR3 loop reads CASSDQTLTGPGETQYF. The DNA of the CDR3 is TGTGCCAGCAGTGACCAAACACTGACAGGGCCCGGGGAGACCCAGTACTTC. Supplemented by reference TRBV25-1 and TRBJ2-5, the full variable domain reads EADIYQTPRYLVIGTGKKITLECSQTMGHDKMYWYQQDPGMELHLIHYSYGVNSTEKGDLSSESTVSRIRTEHFPLTLESARPSHTSQYLCASSDQTLTGPGETQYFGPGTRLLVL.

This chain uses TRBV19 with TRBJ2-3, with D perhaps being TRBD1 or TRBD2 (5 bases each). V was cut by 10 bases and J by 2 bases, with 13 bases left in between. CDR1 is LNHDA, CDR2 SQIVND, per germline (reference sequence). There are 13 residues in the CDR3. The CDR3 spells CATMGPNTDTQYF. The CDR3 region has the DNA TGTGCCACCATGGGACCTAACACAGATACGCAGTATTTT.

This clonotype was seen many times. The rearrangement uses TRBV5-1 and TRBJ1-4; no clear D gene. The CDR3 spans 15 residues. Germline V CDR1 and CDR2: SGHRS, YFSETQ. Trimming left V 2 bases short and J 2 bases short, with 10 bases between. For the CDR3, the DNA is TGCGCCAGCAGCTTTAGTGGGATCACTAATGAAAAACTGTTTTTT. Protein product: CASSFSGITNEKLFF.

The table lists this clonotype with many counts. J is TRBJ2-5 and V is TRBV5-1; D remains ambiguous. The CDR3 covers 14 residues. The germline V gene has CDR1 SGHRS and CDR2 YFSETQ. V lost 1 base and J 5 bases, leaving 12 bases between the germline ends. DNA for the CDR3: TGCGCCAGCAGCTTGTACGGCAGAGCGGAGACCCAGTACTTC. It specifies CASSLYGRAETQYF. Together with reference TRBV5-1 and TRBJ2-5, the CDR3 gives the full variable domain: KAGVTQTPRYLIKTRGQQVTLSCSPISGHRSVSWYQQTPGQGLQFLFEYFSETQRNKGNFPGRFSGRQFSNSRSEMNVSTLELGDSALYLCASSLYGRAETQYFGPGTRLLVL.

This clonotype was observed a few times. V and J are TRBV19 and TRBJ1-4; 8 bases fit TRBD1. CDR1 and CDR2 (germline): LNHDA, SQIVND (reference sequence). The CDR3 has 14 residues. V gave up 5 bases and J gave up 8 bases; unmatched junction bases: 7. The chain's CDR3 is CASSDRGAREKLFF. The CDR3 nucleotides read TGTGCCAGTAGTGACAGGGGAGCTAGGGAAAAACTGTTTTTT.

This clonotype was seen repeatedly, ten times or more. The gene calls are TRBV19 and TRBJ2-3; D possibly corresponds to TRBD2 (7 bases). This CDR3 has 16 residues. Trimming removed 10 bases from V and 0 bases from J, with 20 bases in between. Germline CDR1 and CDR2: LNHDA and SQIVND (reference sequence). The CDR3 DNA sequence: TGTGCCACAACTCAACGGGGGGCCACTAGCACAGATACGCAGTATTTT. Encoded protein: CATTQRGATSTDTQYF. The whole variable domain, filled in from reference TRBV19 and TRBJ2-3, reads DGGITQSPKYLFRKEGQNVTLSCEQNLNHDAMYWYRQDPGQGLRLIYYSQIVNDFQKGDIAEGYSVSREKKESFPLTVTSAQKNPTAFYLCATTQRGATSTDTQYFGPGTRLTVL.

This clonotype was seen only once. CDR3 sequence: CASSPELTYGYTF. The CDR3 nucleotides read TGTGCCAGCAGCCCAGAACTGACCTATGGCTACACCTTC. This sequence joins TRBV5-4 and TRBJ1-2; the D is unclear. The germline V gene encodes CDR1 SGHNT and CDR2 YYREEE (reference sequence). V was trimmed by 4 bases and J by 4 bases, leaving 11 bases between them. This CDR3 has 13 amino acids.

The CDR3, as DNA: TGCAGCGTTGACGACAATGAGCAGTTCTTC. Protein: CSVDDNEQFF. This chain uses TRBV29-1 with TRBJ2-1; D unclear. Germline V gene sequence: CDR1 SQVTM, CDR2 ANQGSEA. This CDR3 contains 10 residues. Trimming took 3 bases from V and 5 from J, leaving 2 bases between them.

Note on this clonotype: This CDR3 fails to terminate in the conserved phenylalanine or tryptophan, so it likely reflects a read error. The V gene is TRBV24-1, the J gene TRBJ2-1; 7 nucleotides line up with TRBD1. The CDR3 is made up of 15 amino acids. Germline-derived CDR1 and CDR2 are KGHDR and SFDVKD. The CDR3 DNA reads as TGTGCCACCAGTGACAGGGACAGCTCCTATAATGAGCAGTTCCTC. Encoded protein: CATSDRDSSYNEQFL.

This clonotype was counted at least ten times. The V call is TRBV19, the J call TRBJ2-7; 12 bases are a match to TRBD1. Per the germline V gene, CDR1 is LNHDA and CDR2 is SQIVND (reference sequence). Trimming at V came to 5 bases and at J to 7 bases, leaving 6 bases not matched to a gene. The CDR3 contains 14 residues. The CDR3 spells CASSPRDRGREQYF. CDR3 in DNA: TGTGCCAGTAGTCCCCGGGACAGGGGGCGTGAGCAGTACTTC.

The chain uses TRBV4-2 and TRBJ2-1; 12 bases map to TRBD2. Germline V gives CDR1 LGHNA, CDR2 YNFKEQ. The CDR3 has 16 residues. After removal of 3 bases from V and 8 bases from J, the junction contained 8 bases not matched to a gene. The CDR3, as DNA: TGTGCCAGCAGCCATGAGACTAGCGGGGGACCCCATGAGCAGTTCTTC. Its translation: CASSHETSGGPHEQFF.

This sequence joins TRBV19 and TRBJ2-3; D tentatively reads TRBD1 or TRBD2 (5 bases each). Germline-derived CDR1 and CDR2 are LNHDA and SQIVND (reference sequence). The CDR3 has 13 residues. Trimming cost V 9 bases and J 0 bases, with 10 bases left between them. CDR3 nucleotides: TGTGCCAGCAGATGGGACAGCACAGATACGCAGTATTTT. Its protein is CASRWDSTDTQYF.

Ten or more counts support this clonotype. The rearrangement uses TRBV29-1 and TRBJ1-1; D is undetermined. This CDR3 has 12 residues. Germline V gene data show CDR1 as SQVTM and CDR2 as ANQGSEA. Trimming removed 0 bases at V and 8 bases at J, with 10 bases between. CDR3 sequence reads: CSVEDSTLEAFF. Written as DNA, the CDR3 is TGCAGCGTTGAAGATTCTACCCTAGAAGCTTTCTTT.

This clonotype was counted many times. The chain couples TRBV6-1 to TRBJ2-7; D is uncertain. CDR3 length: 13 amino acids. Deletions cut 5 bases from V and 6 bases from J, with 14 bases between. Germline CDR1 is MNHNS and CDR2 is SASEGT. The DNA of the CDR3 is TGTGCCAGCAGTCCTTTAATGGGCGGCGAGCAGTACTTC. Translating it yields CASSPLMGGEQYF.

This clonotype was recorded many times. The gene calls are TRBV10-3 and TRBJ2-7; D is unclear. The CDR3 spans 13 residues. Trimming took 6 bases from V and 2 from J, leaving 11 bases between them. Per the germline V gene, CDR1 is ENHRY and CDR2 is SYGVKD. CDR3 DNA sequence: TGTGCCATCAGCTTTGGCGGAACCTACGAGCAGTACTTC. Translated: CAISFGGTYEQYF.

This clonotype was counted ten times or more. This sequence joins TRBV12-3 or TRBV12-4 and TRBJ2-3; D not resolved. This CDR3 comprises 11 residues. The V gene lost 3 bases and the J gene lost 4 bases, with 2 bases spanning the gap. The CDR3 sequence is CASSFSDTQYF. The CDR3 DNA sequence: TGTGCCAGCAGTTTCTCAGATACGCAGTATTTT.

This clonotype was picked up many times. V gene TRBV20-1 combines with J gene TRBJ2-1, with TRBD2 matching over 8 bases. V lost 2 bases and J lost 7; bases outside the gene matches: 7. The CDR3 spans 14 residues. Germline loops: CDR1 DFQATT, CDR2 SNEGSKA (reference sequence). CDR3 residues: CSARTGGPGNEQFF. CDR3 in DNA: TGCAGTGCTAGAACGGGGGGGCCAGGGAATGAGCAGTTCTTC.

This clonotype was detected a few times. The chain carries TRBV7-2 and TRBJ2-7; maybe TRBD1 (6 bases). With 1 base removed from V and 4 bases from J, the gap between germline ends came to 8 bases. Germline V gene data show CDR1 as SGHTA and CDR2 as FQGNSA. The CDR3 has 13 amino acids. The CDR3 region has the DNA TGTGCCAGCAGCTTAGGGGACATTTACGAGCAGTACTTC. Translated: CASSLGDIYEQYF.

The sample holds one count of this clonotype. This chain joins TRBV10-3 and TRBJ1-1; D uncertain. This CDR3 contains 13 residues. The germline CDR1 and CDR2 sequences are ENHRY and SYGVKD. V lost 8 bases and J 4 bases, leaving 14 bases between the germline ends. The DNA of the CDR3 is TGTGCCATCTTCGGCGGGTGGGGCACTGAAGCTTTCTTT. The encoded protein is CAIFGGWGTEAFF.

This rearrangement joins TRBV6-2 or TRBV6-3 to TRBJ2-4; 13 positions match TRBD2. The trim removed 2 bases at V and 12 bases at J, leaving 13 bases unmatched. CDR1 is MNHEY, CDR2 SVGEGT, per germline. This CDR3 is built from 17 residues. In DNA, the CDR3 is TGTGCCAGCAGTTACCTTATACCCGGACTAGCGGGGGATTATCAGTACTTC. Amino acid sequence: CASSYLIPGLAGDYQYF.

The count of this clonotype is one. The CDR3 DNA reads as TGCAGTGCCCCCATGGCTGAGACTGAAGCTTTCTTT. It yields the protein CSAPMAETEAFF. The chain has TRBV20-1 and TRBJ1-1; D gene unclear. Germline CDR1 DFQATT, CDR2 SNEGSKA (reference sequence). This CDR3 contains 12 residues. V shed 6 bases and J shed 5 bases, with 13 bases lying between them.